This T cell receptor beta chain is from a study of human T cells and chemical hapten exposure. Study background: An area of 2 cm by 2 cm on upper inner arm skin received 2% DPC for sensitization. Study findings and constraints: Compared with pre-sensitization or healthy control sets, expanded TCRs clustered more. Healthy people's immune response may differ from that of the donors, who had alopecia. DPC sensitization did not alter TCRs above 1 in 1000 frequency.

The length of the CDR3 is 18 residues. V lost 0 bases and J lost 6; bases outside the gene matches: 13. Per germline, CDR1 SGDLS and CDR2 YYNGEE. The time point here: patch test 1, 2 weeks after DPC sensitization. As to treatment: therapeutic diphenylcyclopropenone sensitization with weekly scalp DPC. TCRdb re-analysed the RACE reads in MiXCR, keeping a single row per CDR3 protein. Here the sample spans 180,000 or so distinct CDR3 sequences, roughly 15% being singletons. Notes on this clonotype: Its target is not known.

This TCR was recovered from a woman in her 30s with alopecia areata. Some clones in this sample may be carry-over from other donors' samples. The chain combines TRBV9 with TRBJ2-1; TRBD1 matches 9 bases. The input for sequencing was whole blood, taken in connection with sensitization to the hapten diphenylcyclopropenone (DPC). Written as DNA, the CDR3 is TGTGCCAGCAGCGTAGCTGGTTGGGGGACAGGGTCAGGCAATGAGCAGTTCTTC. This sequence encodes CASSVAGWGTGSGNEQFF.